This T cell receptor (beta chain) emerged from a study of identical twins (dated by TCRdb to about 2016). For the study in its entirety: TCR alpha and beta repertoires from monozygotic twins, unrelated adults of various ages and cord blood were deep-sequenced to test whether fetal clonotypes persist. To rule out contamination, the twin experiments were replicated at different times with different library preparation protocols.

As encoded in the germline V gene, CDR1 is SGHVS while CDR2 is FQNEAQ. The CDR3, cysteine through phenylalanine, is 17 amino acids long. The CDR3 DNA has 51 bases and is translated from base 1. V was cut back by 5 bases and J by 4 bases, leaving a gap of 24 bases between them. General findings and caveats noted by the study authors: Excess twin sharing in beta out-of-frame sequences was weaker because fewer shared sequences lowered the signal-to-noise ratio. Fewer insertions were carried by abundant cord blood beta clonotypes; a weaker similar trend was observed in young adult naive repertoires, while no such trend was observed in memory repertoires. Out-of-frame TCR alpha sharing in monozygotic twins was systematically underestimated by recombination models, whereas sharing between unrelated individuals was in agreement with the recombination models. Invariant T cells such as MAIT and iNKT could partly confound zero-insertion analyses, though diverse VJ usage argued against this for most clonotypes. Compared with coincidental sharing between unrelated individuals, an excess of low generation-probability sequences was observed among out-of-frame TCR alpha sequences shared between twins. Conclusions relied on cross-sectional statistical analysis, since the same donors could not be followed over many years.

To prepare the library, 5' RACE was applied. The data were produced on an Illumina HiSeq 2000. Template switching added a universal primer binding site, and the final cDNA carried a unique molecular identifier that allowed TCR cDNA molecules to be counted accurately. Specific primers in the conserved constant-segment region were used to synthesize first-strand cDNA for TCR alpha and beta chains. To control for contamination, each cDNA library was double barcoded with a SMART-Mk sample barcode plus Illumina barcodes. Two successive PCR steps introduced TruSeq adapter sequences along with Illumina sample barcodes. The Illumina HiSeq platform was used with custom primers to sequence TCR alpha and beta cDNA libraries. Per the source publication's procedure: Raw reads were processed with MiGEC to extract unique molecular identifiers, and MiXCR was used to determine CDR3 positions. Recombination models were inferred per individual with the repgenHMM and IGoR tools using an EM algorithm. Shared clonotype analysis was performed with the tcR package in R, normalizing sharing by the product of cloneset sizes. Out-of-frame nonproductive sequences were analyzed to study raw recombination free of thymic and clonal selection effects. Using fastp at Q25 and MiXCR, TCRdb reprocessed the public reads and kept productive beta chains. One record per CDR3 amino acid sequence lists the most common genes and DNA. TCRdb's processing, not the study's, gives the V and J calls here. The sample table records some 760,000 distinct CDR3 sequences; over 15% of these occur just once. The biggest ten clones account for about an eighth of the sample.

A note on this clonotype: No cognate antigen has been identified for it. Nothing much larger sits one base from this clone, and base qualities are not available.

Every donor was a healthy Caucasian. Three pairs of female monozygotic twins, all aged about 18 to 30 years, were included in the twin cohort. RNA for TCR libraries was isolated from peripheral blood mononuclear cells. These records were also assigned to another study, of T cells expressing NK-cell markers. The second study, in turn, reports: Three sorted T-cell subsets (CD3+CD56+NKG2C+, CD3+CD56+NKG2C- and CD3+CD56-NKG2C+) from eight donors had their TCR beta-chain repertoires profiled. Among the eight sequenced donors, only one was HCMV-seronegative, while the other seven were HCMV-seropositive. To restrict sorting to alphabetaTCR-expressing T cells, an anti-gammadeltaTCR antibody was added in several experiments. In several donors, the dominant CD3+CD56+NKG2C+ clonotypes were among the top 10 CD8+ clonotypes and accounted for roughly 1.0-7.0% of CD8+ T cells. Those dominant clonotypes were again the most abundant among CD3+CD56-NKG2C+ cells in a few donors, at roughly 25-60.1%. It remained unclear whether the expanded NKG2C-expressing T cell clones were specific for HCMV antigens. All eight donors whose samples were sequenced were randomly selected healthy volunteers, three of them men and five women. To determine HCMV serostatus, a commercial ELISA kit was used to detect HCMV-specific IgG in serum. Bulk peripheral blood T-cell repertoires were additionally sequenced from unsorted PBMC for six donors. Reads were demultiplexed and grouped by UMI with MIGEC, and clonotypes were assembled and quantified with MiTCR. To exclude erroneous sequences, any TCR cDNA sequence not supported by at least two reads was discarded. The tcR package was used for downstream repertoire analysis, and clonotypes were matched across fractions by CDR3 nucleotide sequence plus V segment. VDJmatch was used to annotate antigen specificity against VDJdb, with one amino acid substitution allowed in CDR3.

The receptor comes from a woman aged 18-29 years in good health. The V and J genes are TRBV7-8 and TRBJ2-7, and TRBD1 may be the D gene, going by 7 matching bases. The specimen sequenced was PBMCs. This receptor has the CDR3 CASSPTYSGGTLYEQYF. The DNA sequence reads TGTGCCAGCAGCCCTACCTATTCAGGGGGGACTTTATACGAGCAGTACTTC. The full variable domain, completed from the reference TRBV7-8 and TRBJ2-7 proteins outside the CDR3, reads GAGVSQSPRYKVAKRGQDVALRCDPISGHVSLFWYQQALGQGPEFLTYFQNEAQLDKSGLPSDRFFAERPEGSVSTLKIQRTQQEDSAVYLCASSPTYSGGTLYEQYFGPGTRLTVT.